This record looks at one T cell receptor beta chain sequence and its context. No antigen is known for it. The data are from a study of response to subunit inactivated influenza vaccine. The length of the CDR3 is 12 residues. Germline V CDR1 and CDR2: SQVTM, ANQGSEA. V lost 4 bases and J 6 bases, leaving 12 bases between the germline ends. Findings and limits, study-wide: The authors suggested that every seasonal influenza vaccination recruits few new T cells.

TCRdb recomputed calls from the RT-PCR reads with MiXCR, one row per CDR3 protein. The data show under 500,000 distinct CDR3 sequences, with 9.5% to 12% seen just once and approximately 12% held by the top ten. The source is a man aged 50-60 years who received an inactivated influenza vaccine. The sample consisted of PBMCs from blood, taken around seven weeks after vaccination. The chain employs TRBV29-1 and TRBJ1-2; D remains unclear. The CDR3 DNA reads TGCAGCGTTGGAGATCGTATCAATGGCTACACCTTC. It translates to CSVGDRINGYTF.